The clone carrying this T cell receptor beta chain was observed a handful of times. What it binds is not known. This record belongs to a study of CD8 T cells in ankylosing spondylitis. Regarding the study as a whole: In ankylosing spondylitis patients, matched synovial fluid reportedly showed significant enrichment of disease-linked clones.

The CDR3 has 11 amino acids. Trimming removed 2 bases at V and 8 bases at J, with 6 bases between. Germline assignment: CDR1 MNHEY and CDR2 SVGEGT. TCRdb re-called the 5' RACE reads with MiXCR, one entry per CDR3 protein. Here the sample spans around 250,000 distinct CDR3 sequences, 15% to 20% being singletons. This TCR was sampled from a male donor with ankylosing spondylitis or in good health (not recorded which). The sample comprised blood, either unsorted or a sorted T cell fraction (not recorded which). The rearrangement links TRBV6-2 or TRBV6-3 to TRBJ1-1, with unresolved D. The CDR3 loop is CASSYRGEAFF. Here the CDR3 DNA reads TGTGCCAGCAGTTACCGCGGCGAAGCTTTCTTT.